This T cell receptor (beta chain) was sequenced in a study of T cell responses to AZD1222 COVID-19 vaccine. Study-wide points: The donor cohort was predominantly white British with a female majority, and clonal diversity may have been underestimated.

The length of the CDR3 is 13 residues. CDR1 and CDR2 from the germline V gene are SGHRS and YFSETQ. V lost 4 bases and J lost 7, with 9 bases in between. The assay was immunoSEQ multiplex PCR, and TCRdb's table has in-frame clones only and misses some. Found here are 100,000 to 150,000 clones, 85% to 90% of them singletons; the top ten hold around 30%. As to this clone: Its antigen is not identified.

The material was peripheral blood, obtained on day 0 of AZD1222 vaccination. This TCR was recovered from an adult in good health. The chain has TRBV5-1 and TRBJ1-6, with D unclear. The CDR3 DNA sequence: TGCGCCAGCAGCGGCGTCCAGAATTCACCCCTCCACTTT. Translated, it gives CASSGVQNSPLHF.